The source of this T cell receptor beta chain is a study of response to subunit inactivated influenza vaccine. Study-level findings and limits: Authors suggested seasonal influenza vaccinations each recruit few new T cells.

The V gene end was trimmed by 6 bases and the J gene end by 0 bases; junction bases not matched to a gene: 11. The CDR3 totals 18 residues. In germline, CDR1 is SGHVS, CDR2 FQNEAQ. This clonotype was seen ten or more times. Its matching antigen is unknown. TCRdb reanalysed the RT-PCR reads using MiXCR and keeps one entry per CDR3 protein. The sample lists about 780,000 distinct CDR3 sequences, under 20% seen once, with roughly a tenth in the top ten. The source material was PBMCs from blood, sampled 4 to 6 days after vaccination. The chain is built from TRBV7-8 and TRBJ2-6; TRBD1 agrees at 7 bases. This receptor was taken from a man aged 50 to 59 who received an inactivated influenza vaccine. As DNA, the CDR3 is TGTGCCAGCAGGGGGATCGACAGGGCCCACTCTGGGGCCAACGTCCTGACTTTC. Protein sequence: CASRGIDRAHSGANVLTF.